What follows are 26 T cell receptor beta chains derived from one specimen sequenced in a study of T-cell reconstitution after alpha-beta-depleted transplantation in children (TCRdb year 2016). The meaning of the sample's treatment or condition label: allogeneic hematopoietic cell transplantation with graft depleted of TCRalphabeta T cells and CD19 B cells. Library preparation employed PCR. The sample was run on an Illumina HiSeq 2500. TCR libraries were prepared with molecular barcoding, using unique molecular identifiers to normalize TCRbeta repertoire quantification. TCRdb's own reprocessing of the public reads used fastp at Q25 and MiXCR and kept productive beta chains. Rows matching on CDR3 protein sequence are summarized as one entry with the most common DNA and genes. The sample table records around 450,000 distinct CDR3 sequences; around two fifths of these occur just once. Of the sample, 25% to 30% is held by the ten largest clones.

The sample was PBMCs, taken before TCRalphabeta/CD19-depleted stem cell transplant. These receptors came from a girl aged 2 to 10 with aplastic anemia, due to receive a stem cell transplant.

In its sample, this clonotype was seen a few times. The CDR3 region is CASSRKPGPSYEQYF. In nucleotides, the CDR3 is TGTGCCAGCAGCCGAAAACCGGGACCTTCCTACGAGCAGTACTTC. The chain has TRBV5-6 and TRBJ2-7, with D possibly being TRBD1 or TRBD2 (5 bases each). Looked up from germline, CDR1 is SGHDT and CDR2 is YYEEEE. The CDR3 extends over 15 amino acids. Trimming removed 4 bases at V and 1 base at J, with 15 bases between. The complete variable domain, with remaining parts taken from reference TRBV5-6 and TRBJ2-7, reads DAGVTQSPTHLIKTRGQQVTLRCSPKSGHDTVSWYQQALGQGPQFIFQYYEEEERQRGNFPDRFSGHQFPNYSSELNVNALLLGDSALYLCASSRKPGPSYEQYFGPGTRLTVT.

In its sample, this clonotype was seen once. This CDR3 reads CSANRDTRYNEQFF. The DNA for the CDR3 is TGCAGTGCCAACCGGGACACGCGGTACAATGAGCAGTTCTTC. The chain has TRBV20-1 and TRBJ2-1, with D possibly matching TRBD1 (6 bases). The CDR3 contains 14 residues. Per the germline V gene, CDR1 is DFQATT and CDR2 is SNEGSKA (reference sequence). V lost 6 bases and J 4 bases, leaving 16 bases between the germline ends.

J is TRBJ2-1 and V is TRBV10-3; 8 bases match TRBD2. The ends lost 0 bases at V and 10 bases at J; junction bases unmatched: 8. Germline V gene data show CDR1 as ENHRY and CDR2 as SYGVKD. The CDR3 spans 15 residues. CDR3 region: CAISESAAGGREQFF. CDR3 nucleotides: TGTGCCATCAGTGAGTCGGCGGCGGGAGGAAGGGAGCAGTTCTTC.

CDR3 coding DNA: TGCAGTGCTAGGCGCTCGGCGGGAGGGACAGATACGCAGTATTTT. As protein: CSARRSAGGTDTQYF. The rearrangement uses TRBV20-1 and TRBJ2-3; 9 bases are a match to TRBD2. CDR3 size: 15 residues. The V segment lost 3 bases and the J segment 3 bases; nucleotides outside the gene matches: 7. Germline CDR1 reads DFQATT; CDR2 reads SNEGSKA (reference sequence).

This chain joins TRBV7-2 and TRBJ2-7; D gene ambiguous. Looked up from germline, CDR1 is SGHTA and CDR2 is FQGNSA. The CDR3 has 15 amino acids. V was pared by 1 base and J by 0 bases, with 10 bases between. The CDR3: CASSLDSLSSYEQYF. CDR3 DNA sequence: TGTGCCAGCAGCTTAGATTCACTCAGCTCCTACGAGCAGTACTTC.

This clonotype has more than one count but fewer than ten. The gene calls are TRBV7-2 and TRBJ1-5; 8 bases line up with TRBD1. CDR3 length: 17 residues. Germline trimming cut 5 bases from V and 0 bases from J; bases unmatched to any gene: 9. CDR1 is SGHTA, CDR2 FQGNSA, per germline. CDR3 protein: CASSARGPSYSNQPQHF. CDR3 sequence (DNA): TGTGCCAGCAGCGCCAGGGGGCCATCATATAGCAATCAGCCCCAGCATTTT.

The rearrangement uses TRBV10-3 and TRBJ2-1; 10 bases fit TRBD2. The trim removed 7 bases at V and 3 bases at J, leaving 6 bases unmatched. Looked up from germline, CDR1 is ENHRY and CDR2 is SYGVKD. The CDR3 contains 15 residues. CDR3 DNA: TGTGCCATCAATCAGCGGGAGGGCGTCTACAATGAGCAGTTCTTC. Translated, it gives CAINQREGVYNEQFF.

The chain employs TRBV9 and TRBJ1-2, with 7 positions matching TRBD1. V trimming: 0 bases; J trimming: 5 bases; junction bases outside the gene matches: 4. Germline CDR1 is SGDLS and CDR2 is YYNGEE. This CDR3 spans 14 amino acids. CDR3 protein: CASSVAPTGYGYTF. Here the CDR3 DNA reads TGTGCCAGCAGCGTAGCCCCGACAGGGTATGGCTACACCTTC.

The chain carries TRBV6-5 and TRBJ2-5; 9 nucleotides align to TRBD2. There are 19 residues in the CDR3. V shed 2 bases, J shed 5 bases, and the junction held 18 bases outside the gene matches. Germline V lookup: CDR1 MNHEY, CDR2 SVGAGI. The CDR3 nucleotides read TGTGCCAGCAGTTACGTCAGGCGACTAGCGGTTTGGGGGCAGGAGACCCAGTACTTC. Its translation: CASSYVRRLAVWGQETQYF.

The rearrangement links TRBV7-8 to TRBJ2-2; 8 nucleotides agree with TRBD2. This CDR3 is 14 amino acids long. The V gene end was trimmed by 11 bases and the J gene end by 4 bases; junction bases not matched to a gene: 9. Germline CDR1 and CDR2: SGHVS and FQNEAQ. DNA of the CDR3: TGTGCCGCGAGAGGGGCGGGGGGCACCGGGGAGCTGTTTTTT. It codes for CAARGAGGTGELFF.

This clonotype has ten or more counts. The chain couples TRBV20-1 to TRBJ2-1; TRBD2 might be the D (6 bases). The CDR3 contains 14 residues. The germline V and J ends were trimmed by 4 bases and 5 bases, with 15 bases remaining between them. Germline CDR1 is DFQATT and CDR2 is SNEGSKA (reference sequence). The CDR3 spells CSATLGTPNNEQFF. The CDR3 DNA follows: TGCAGTGCTACTCTCGGGACTCCAAACAATGAGCAGTTCTTC.

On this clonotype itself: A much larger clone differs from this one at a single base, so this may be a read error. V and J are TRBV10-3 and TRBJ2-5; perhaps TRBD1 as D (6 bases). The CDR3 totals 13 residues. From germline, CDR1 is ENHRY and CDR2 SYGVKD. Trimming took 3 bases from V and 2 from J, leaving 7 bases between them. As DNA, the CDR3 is TGTGCCATCAGTGAAACAGGGCAAGAGACCCAGTACTTC. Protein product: CAISETGQETQYF.

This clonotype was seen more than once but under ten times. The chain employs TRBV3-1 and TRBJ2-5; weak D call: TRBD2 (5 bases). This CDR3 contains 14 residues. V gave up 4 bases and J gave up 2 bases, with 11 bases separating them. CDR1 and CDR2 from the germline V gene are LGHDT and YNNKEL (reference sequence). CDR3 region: CASSLRRQQETQYF. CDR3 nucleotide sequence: TGTGCCAGCAGCCTCCGGAGGCAGCAAGAGACCCAGTACTTC.

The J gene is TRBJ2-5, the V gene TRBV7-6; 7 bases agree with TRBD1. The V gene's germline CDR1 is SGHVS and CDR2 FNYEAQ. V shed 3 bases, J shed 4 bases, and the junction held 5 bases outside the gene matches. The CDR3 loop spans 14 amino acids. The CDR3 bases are TGTGCCAGCAGCTTGGGGCCAGGGGGAGAGACCCAGTACTTC. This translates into CASSLGPGGETQYF. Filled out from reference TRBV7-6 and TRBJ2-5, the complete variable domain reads GAGVSQSPRYKVTKRGQDVALRCDPISGHVSLYWYRQALGQGPEFLTYFNYEAQQDKSGLPNDRFSAERPEGSISTLTIQRTEQRDSAMYRCASSLGPGGETQYFGPGTRLLVL.

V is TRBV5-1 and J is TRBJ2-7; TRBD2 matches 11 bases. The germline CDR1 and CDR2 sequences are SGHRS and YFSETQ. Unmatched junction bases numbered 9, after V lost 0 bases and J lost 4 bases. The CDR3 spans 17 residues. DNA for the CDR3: TGCGCCAGCAGCTTGGCGGAACTAGCGGGAGAAGTTTACGAGCAGTACTTC. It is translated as CASSLAELAGEVYEQYF.

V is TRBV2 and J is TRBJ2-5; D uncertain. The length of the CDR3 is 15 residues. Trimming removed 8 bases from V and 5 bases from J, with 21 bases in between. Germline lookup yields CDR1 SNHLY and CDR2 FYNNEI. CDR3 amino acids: CASVETPDRRETQYF. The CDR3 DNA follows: TGTGCCAGCGTCGAAACTCCGGACCGTCGGGAGACCCAGTACTTC.

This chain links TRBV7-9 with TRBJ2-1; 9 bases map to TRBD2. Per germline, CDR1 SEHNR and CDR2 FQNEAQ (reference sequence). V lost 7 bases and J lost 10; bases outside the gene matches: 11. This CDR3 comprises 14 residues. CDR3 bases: TGTGCCAGCATGGGCGGGACTAGCAAGTACGAGCAGTTCTTC. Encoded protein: CASMGGTSKYEQFF.

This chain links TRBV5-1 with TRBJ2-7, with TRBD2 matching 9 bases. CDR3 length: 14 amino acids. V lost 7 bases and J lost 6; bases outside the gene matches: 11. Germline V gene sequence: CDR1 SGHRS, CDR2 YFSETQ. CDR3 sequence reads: CASSRLADTSEQYF. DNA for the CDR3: TGCGCCAGCTCAAGACTAGCGGATACGTCCGAGCAGTACTTC.

CDR3 bases: TGCGCCAGCAGCTTACAATGGGTGGGCACAGATACGCAGTATTTT. Amino acid sequence: CASSLQWVGTDTQYF. J is TRBJ2-3 and V is TRBV5-1; no definite D call. V lost 2 bases, J lost 1 base, and 11 bases lay in between. The CDR3 runs 15 residues. Germline CDR1 SGHRS, CDR2 YFSETQ.

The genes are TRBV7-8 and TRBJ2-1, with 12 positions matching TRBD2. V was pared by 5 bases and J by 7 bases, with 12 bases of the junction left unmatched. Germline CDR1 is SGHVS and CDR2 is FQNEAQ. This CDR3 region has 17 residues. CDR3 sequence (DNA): TGTGCCAGCAGCCCAGACCCCCGGACTAGCGGGAAAAATGAGCAGTTCTTC. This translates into CASSPDPRTSGKNEQFF.

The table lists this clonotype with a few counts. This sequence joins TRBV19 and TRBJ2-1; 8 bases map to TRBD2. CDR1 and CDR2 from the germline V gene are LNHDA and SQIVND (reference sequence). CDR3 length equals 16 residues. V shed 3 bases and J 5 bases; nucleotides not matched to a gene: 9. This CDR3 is CASSISSGGRNNEQFF. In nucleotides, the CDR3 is TGTGCCAGTAGTATCAGCAGCGGGGGACGAAACAATGAGCAGTTCTTC. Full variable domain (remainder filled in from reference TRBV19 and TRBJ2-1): DGGITQSPKYLFRKEGQNVTLSCEQNLNHDAMYWYRQDPGQGLRLIYYSQIVNDFQKGDIAEGYSVSREKKESFPLTVTSAQKNPTAFYLCASSISSGGRNNEQFFGPGTRLTVL.

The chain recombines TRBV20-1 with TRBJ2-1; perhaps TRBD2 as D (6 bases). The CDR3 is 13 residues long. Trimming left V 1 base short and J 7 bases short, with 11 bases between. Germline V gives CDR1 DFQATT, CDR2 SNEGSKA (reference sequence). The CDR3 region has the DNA TGCAGTGCTAGAGCGCCGACTAGTAATGAGCAGTTCTTC. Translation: CSARAPTSNEQFF.

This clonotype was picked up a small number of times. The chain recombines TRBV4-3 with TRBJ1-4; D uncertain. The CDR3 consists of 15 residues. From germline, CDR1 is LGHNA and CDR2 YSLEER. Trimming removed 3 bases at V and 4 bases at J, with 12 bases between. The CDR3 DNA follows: TGCGCCAGCAGCCAGGACGGGAAGTTTAATGAAAAACTGTTTTTT. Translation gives CASSQDGKFNEKLFF.

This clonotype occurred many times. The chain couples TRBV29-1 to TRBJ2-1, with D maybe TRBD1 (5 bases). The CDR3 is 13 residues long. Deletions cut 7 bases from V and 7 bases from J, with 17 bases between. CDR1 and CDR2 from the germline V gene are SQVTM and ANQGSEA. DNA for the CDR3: TGCAGCGGAACAGCTTTGGACACAAATGAGCAGTTCTTC. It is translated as CSGTALDTNEQFF.

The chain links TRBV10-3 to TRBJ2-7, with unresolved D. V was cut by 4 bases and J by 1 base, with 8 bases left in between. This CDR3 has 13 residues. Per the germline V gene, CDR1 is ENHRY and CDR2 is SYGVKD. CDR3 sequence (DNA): TGTGCCATCAGTGCCCCCCGATCCTACGAGCAGTACTTC. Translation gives CAISAPRSYEQYF.

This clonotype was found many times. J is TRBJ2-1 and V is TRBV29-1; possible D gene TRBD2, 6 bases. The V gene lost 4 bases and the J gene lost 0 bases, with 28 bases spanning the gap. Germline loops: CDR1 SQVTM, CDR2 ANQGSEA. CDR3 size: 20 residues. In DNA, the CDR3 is TGCAGCGTTGGGACGCGTGGGCTAGCGAACCCCTCCGGCTCCTACAATGAGCAGTTCTTC. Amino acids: CSVGTRGLANPSGSYNEQFF.